This section outlines one T cell receptor (beta chain) sequence together with its context. Cohort allocation depended upon clinical history that participants reported. Profiling relied on immunoSEQ multiplex PCR, and the TCRdb table lists in-frame clones only, not all of them. Of 300,000 to 350,000 clones listed, around 90% are singletons. These data belong to a study of blood T cell repertoires in COVID-19. For the study at large: Sites in the United States, Italy and Spain provided acute and convalescent COVID-19 samples. The analysed material was cDNA or gDNA that came from T cells, B-cell-depleted T cells, or PBMCs.

Trimming cost V 3 bases and J 10 bases, with 15 bases left between them. The germline CDR1 and CDR2 sequences are SEHNR and FQNEAQ (reference sequence). There are 13 residues in the CDR3. Specimen: PBMCs or T cells enriched from blood (not recorded which). The chain uses TRBV7-9 and TRBJ1-1, with D unclear. This TCR derives from a woman between 18 and 29 years old with acute COVID-19. CDR3 sequence (DNA): TGTGCCAGCAGCTTTCCAGTCTCCTCAGTAGCTTTCTTT. It translates to CASSFPVSSVAFF.